The rows below give T cell receptor beta chains drawn from one sample of a study of CXCR3-negative and CXCR3-positive naive CD8 T cells. From its re-call of the 5' RACE reads, TCRdb lists each CDR3 protein once, without DNA. The sample totals tens of thousands of distinct CDR3 sequences. Sequencing was performed on naive CXCR3+ CD8+ T cells from blood. The receptors were sampled from a human donor in good health. Some clones in this sample may be carry-over from other donors' samples. Each CDR3 is given with its conserved first and last residue.

J gene: TRBJ1-6; V gene: TRBV4-1; CDR3 protein: CASSQVASPSNSPLHF
J gene: TRBJ2-4; V gene: TRBV7-9; CDR3 protein: CASSLDYGKNIQYF
J gene: TRBJ2-2; V gene: TRBV14; CDR3 protein: CASSQEEGQAYTGELFF
J gene: TRBJ1-1; V gene: TRBV6-6; CDR3 protein: CASSPLFSGGLDTEAFF
J gene: TRBJ2-2; V gene: TRBV14; CDR3 protein: CASSHAGTANTGELFF
J gene: TRBJ2-5; V gene: TRBV28; CDR3 protein: CASSLWTGQETQYF
J gene: TRBJ1-5; V gene: TRBV2; CDR3 protein: CASSVYRFSNQPQHF
J gene: TRBJ1-1; V gene: TRBV21-1; CDR3 protein: CASSPWTAKNTEAFF
J gene: TRBJ1-1; V gene: TRBV28; CDR3 protein: CASNPLVRGQTEAFF
J gene: TRBJ2-7; V gene: TRBV20-1; CDR3 protein: CSARDVGLTPYEQYF
J gene: TRBJ2-7; V gene: TRBV7-2; CDR3 protein: CASSQTSRTYEQYF
J gene: TRBJ2-3; V gene: TRBV7-3; CDR3 protein: CASSVTSSDTQYF
J gene: TRBJ2-2; V gene: TRBV6-6; CDR3 protein: CASSYFTSGSGPGELFF
J gene: TRBJ2-7; V gene: TRBV14; CDR3 protein: CASNDGPNYEQYF
J gene: TRBJ1-5; V gene: TRBV20-1; CDR3 protein: CSASGGNQPQHF
J gene: TRBJ2-5; V gene: TRBV7-2; CDR3 protein: CASSLLAGVQETQYF
J gene: TRBJ2-7; V gene: TRBV21-1; CDR3 protein: CASSKDPEGGYEQYF
J gene: TRBJ1-2; V gene: TRBV7-9; CDR3 protein: CASSPGQGDYGYTF
J gene: TRBJ1-2; V gene: TRBV10-2; CDR3 protein: CASSGPGYGYTF
J gene: TRBJ2-7; V gene: TRBV12-3/TRBV12-4; CDR3 protein: CASSLSYPDEQYF
J gene: TRBJ2-7; V gene: TRBV29-1; CDR3 protein: CSVEGKDRGRNEQYF
J gene: TRBJ2-3; V gene: TRBV19; CDR3 protein: CASSSSAGGGDTQYF
J gene: TRBJ2-7; V gene: TRBV25-1; CDR3 protein: CASSELGSYEQYF
J gene: TRBJ1-4; V gene: TRBV29-1; CDR3 protein: CSGRDRQDEKLFF
J gene: TRBJ2-7; V gene: TRBV20-1; CDR3 protein: CSARTTSGGTYEQYF
J gene: TRBJ2-2; V gene: TRBV14; CDR3 protein: CASSVAGELFF
J gene: TRBJ2-1; V gene: TRBV5-1; CDR3 protein: CASSLVQDNEQFF
J gene: TRBJ2-1; V gene: TRBV30; CDR3 protein: CAWSAPTGGNYNEQFF